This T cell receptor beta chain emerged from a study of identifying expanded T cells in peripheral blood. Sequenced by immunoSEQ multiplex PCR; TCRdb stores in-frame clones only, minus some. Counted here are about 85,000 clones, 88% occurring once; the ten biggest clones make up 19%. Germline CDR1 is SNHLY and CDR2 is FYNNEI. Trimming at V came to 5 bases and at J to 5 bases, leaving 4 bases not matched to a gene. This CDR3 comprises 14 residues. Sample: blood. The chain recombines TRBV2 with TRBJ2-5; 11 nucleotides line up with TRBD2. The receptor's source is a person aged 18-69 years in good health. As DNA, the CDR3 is TGTGCCAGCAGTAAGACTAGCGGGGATGAGACCCAGTACTTC. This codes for CASSKTSGDETQYF.